This T cell receptor (beta chain) stems from a study of control samples from healthy donors and cancer patients. This CDR3 region has 15 residues. With V trimmed by 0 bases and J by 8 bases, 5 bases remained unmatched. From germline, CDR1 is LGHDT and CDR2 YNNKEL (reference sequence). TCRdb keeps only in-frame clones here, not all; method: immunoSEQ multiplex PCR. The sample yields about 54,000 clones, nearly 96% seen once. The TCR comes from a woman aged 30 to 39 in good health. Sequenced material: blood. The V and J genes are TRBV3-1 (or the pseudogene TRBV3-2) and TRBJ1-4, with 8 nucleotides matching TRBD1. CDR3 bases: TGTGCCAGCAGCCAAGATGACAGGGGAGGGGAAAAACTGTTTTTT. Residues: CASSQDDRGGEKLFF.